This T cell receptor (beta chain) was observed in a study of monozygotic twins with inflammatory bowel disease. General study points: Lower sharing of clonotypes with other individuals was seen in IBD patients than in healthy twins. This was most marked in patients showing signs of disease activity.

Germline V gene data show CDR1 as SGHDT and CDR2 as YYEEEE. The CDR3 is made up of 17 amino acids. TCRdb reprocessed the 5' RACE reads; each CDR3 protein has one entry and no DNA is given. The sample data list over 350,000 distinct CDR3 sequences. On this clonotype: Its matching antigen is unknown.

This receptor was obtained from a human donor with ulcerative colitis or Crohn's disease, or a healthy co-twin of an affected twin (not recorded which). The chain combines TRBV5-6 with TRBJ1-2; checking the TCRdb D call of TRBD1 is not possible without DNA. The sequenced sample consisted of blood. Here the CDR3 reads CASSSRDSRAWGYGYTF.